Listed below are T cell receptor beta chains from one sample, sequenced in a study of T cells in tuberculosis. Sequencing was performed with immunoSEQ multiplex PCR; in TCRdb, only in-frame clones are kept and a portion is missing. The sample has some 34,000 clones, 95% to 97% seen once. Sequenced material: PBMCs. The receptors stem from a donor aged 10-29 years with latent tuberculosis or without tuberculosis infection. The conserved cysteine and the conserved F or W are not part of the CDR3 here. The size entry is marked missing in some rows and otherwise reads once, few, many or a size class.

length: 12
size: -
V: TRBV10-3
CDR3: ASSQGAVNQPQH

length: 12
size: once
V: TRBV7-8
CDR3: ASSSTGLAGELF

length: 12
size: -
V: TRBV9
CDR3: ASSDGDWQETQY

length: 11
size: once
V: TRBV6-1
CDR3: ASSFDRGYGYT

length: 12
size: -
V: TRBV14
CDR3: ASSQAAGFNEQF

length: 13
size: -
V: TRBV25-1
CDR3: ASSEIDREVSEAF

length: 11
size: -
V: TRBV14
CDR3: AIRAGDNYGYT

length: 11
size: -
V: TRBV30
CDR3: AWSVQGRETQY

length: 11
size: -
V: TRBV11-2
CDR3: ASSLDGNTEAF

length: 12
size: -
V: TRBV6-5
CDR3: ASRGTGVEDEQF